This paragraph covers one T cell receptor (beta chain) sequence. It has no known antigen specificity. Per-base quality was not reported, and no clone a single base away is much larger than it. For CDR1 and CDR2, the germline V gene lists SGHTA and FQGTGA. Its CDR3 holds 14 amino acids, cysteine through phenylalanine. Left in the record is the CDR3 DNA by itself, 42 bases read in frame from the first base. V is shortened by 6 bases, J by 5 bases, and the region joining them spans 15 bases. The data were obtained in a study of blood T cells in healthy people across ages (dated by TCRdb to the mid-2010s). General notes on the study: Template switching captured roughly one uniquely barcoded TCR beta cDNA molecule per two T cells in model experiments. The study measured age-related changes in TCR beta repertoire diversity using deep sequencing normalized with unique cDNA molecular identifiers. The donors were split into four age groups: young (average approximately 16 years), middle-aged (nearly 40), aged (62) and long-lived (approximately 80). Using the same blood draw, the study looked at two additional independent replicas of 1 million unique cDNA reads for two donors, one aged 18 to 30 and the other aged 80 or older. What the study reported, not specific to this receptor: As age increased, observed TCR beta diversity per million T cells dropped in a roughly linear way, and a significant reduction was already evident by age about 40. Compared with the aged group, more naive CD4+ T cells, fewer expanded clones and increased TCR diversity were shown by the long-lived group, suggesting age selection. Total diversity estimates from one million sequenced T cells were considered lower bounds and underestimates. Because the CMV infection status of the donors was unknown, age-related changes in expanded clonotypes may potentially have been confounded. Because profiling used bulk unsorted PBMCs, naive and antigen-experienced compartments could not be compared conclusively. A strong correlation was found between observed TCR beta diversity and the percentage of naive T cells measured by flow cytometry.

Receptor libraries were prepared by 5' RACE. Instrument on record: Illumina HiSeq 2500. A second PCR of about 6 to 11 cycles was performed with a sample-barcoded 5' primer and a J-beta primer mix. Each TCR beta cDNA molecule received a unique molecular identifier from a template-switch 5' adaptor carrying 12 random nucleotides. At least 2.5 million CDR3-containing paired-end reads were obtained from each sample. All of the RNA was converted into first-strand cDNA using the Mint cDNA synthesis kit, with a TRBC-specific oligonucleotide serving as the primer. Following uracil-DNA glycosylase treatment, all cDNA underwent a first 18-cycle PCR with the universal primers M1SS and BC2_uni_R. On the authors' methods: For normalization, 1 million high-quality reads were randomly selected from each sample, with every read carrying a distinct molecular identifier. Reads with shared molecular identifiers were discarded instead of being binned into consensus sequences. CDR3 identification, clonotype clustering and error correction used MiTCR with a Q25 quality threshold and the strictest error-elimination algorithm. Lower-bound total TCR beta diversity was estimated with a nonparametric unseen species model using Euler transformation. TCRdb reran the public reads through fastp at Q25 and MiXCR, keeping productive beta chains. Under each unique CDR3 protein, matching rows form one entry showing the most common genes and DNA. The V and J calls here are based on TCRdb, not the publication. For this sample there are hundreds of thousands of distinct CDR3 sequences; around a quarter appear just once. The top ten constitute roughly 9% of the sample.

Donors were approximately 42 systemically healthy Caucasian individuals from Russia aged roughly 6 to 90 years. Approximately 9 milliliters of peripheral blood were collected from each donor into EDTA-treated Vacutainer tubes. Ficoll-Paque density-gradient centrifugation was used to isolate PBMCs, with at least 7 million per sample. Trizol reagent was used to extract total RNA from PBMCs, with at least 5 micrograms per sample. For every donor, flow cytometry on a PBMC aliquot measured the percentage of naive CD45RAhigh/CD27high T cells. This sample was shared with a second study, whose subject was T cells of mothers and their children. As noted in the second study: Donors were nine systemically healthy Caucasian individuals: three mothers and their six children. cDNA synthesis used all of the extracted RNA, with roughly 1.5 ug of RNA in each 15 ul reaction. In the second PCR, the M1S primer introduced both the sample barcodes and 2-4 random nucleotides. Over 9.5 million TCR beta CDR3 reads came from each mother, compared with approximately 2.8 million reads from each child. In both related and unrelated pairs, thymic selection shapes the output of TCR recombination in a similar way, with inherited differences having only a minor effect. Normalized repertoire overlap was always found to be slightly, but never significantly, higher in related mother-child pairs than in unrelated mother-child pairs. No persistent microchimeric T cell clones were found, with a detection sensitivity of approximately 100 clones per million clonotypes. Deep NGS was used in the study to compare the TCR beta repertoires of mothers and children and to look for features that separate related mother-child pairs from unrelated individuals. Mothers averaged around 40 +/- 4 years of age and children averaged approximately 12 +/- 4 years. Libraries were sequenced on Illumina HiSeq 2000 with 100+100 nt paired-end reads after adapter ligation with NEBNext reagents. To prevent cross-contamination, the mother and child libraries were prepared a month apart and were sequenced in separate runs. For each donor, between 500,000 and 2,000,000 distinct TCR beta clonotypes were identified. Naive TCR beta clonotypes were estimated from low-frequency clonotypes matched to each donor's FACS-determined naive share, without sorting.

This TCR was recovered from a boy aged 5 to 17 in good health. The V and J genes are TRBV7-3 and TRBJ2-3; matching of 6 bases hints at TRBD2 as the D gene. Sequencing was carried out using blood. The CDR3 region reads CASSRLYGRDTQYF. The DNA sequence is as follows: TGTGCCAGCAGTCGACTCTACGGGAGAGATACGCAGTATTTT.